This is a list of T cell receptor beta chains from one sample in a study of T cell responses to AZD1222 COVID-19 vaccine. Some clones are missing from TCRdb's copy, which holds only in-frame ones; the method was immunoSEQ multiplex PCR. This sample yields some 120,000 clones, of which about 85% are seen a single time; 1.4% to 1.5% belongs to the top ten. The specimen was peripheral blood, collected on day 0 of AZD1222 vaccination. These receptors were taken from an adult in good health. Each CDR3 is given with its conserved first and last residue. The D gene is left open where the match is weak. Size is stated for part of the rows, as once, few or many counts, or as a class when the clone is expanded.

>-|-|TRBV9|TRBJ1-5
CASSAAGAFNQPQHF
TGTGCCAGCAGCGCCGCGGGGGCTTTTAATCAGCCCCAGCATTTT
>-|TRBD1|TRBV4-2|TRBJ2-3
CASSLGQGVTDTQYF
TGTGCCAGCAGCCTGGGACAGGGGGTGACAGATACGCAGTATTTT
>-|TRBD1|TRBV11-2|TRBJ2-6
CASRRGQGQSGANVLTF
TGTGCCAGCAGACGAGGACAGGGGCAGTCTGGGGCCAACGTCCTGACTTTC
>few|-|TRBV28|TRBJ2-3
CASSSVGGTQYF
TGTGCCAGCAGCTCAGTGGGTGGCACGCAGTATTTT
>-|-|TRBV7-3|TRBJ2-2
CASTLTPQNTGELFF
TGTGCCAGCACCTTAACCCCGCAAAACACCGGGGAGCTGTTTTTT
>-|-|TRBV11-2|TRBJ2-7
CASSLDPQPSYEQYF
TGTGCCAGCAGCTTAGATCCCCAGCCGTCCTACGAGCAGTACTTC
>-|-|TRBV19|TRBJ2-3
CASSMGWESTDTQYF
TGTGCCAGTAGTATGGGGTGGGAAAGCACAGATACGCAGTATTTT
>-|-|TRBV7-2|TRBJ2-5
CASSPAGVQETQYF
TGTGCCAGCAGCCCCGCCGGGGTACAAGAGACCCAGTACTTC
>-|TRBD2|TRBV11-2|TRBJ2-5
CASSAAGGRGETQYF
TGTGCCAGCAGCGCCGCGGGGGGGAGGGGAGAGACCCAGTACTTC
>-|-|TRBV5-1|TRBJ1-4
CASSIGHATNEKLFF
TGCGCCAGCAGCATAGGACACGCAACTAATGAAAAACTGTTTTTT
>once|-|TRBV2|TRBJ2-2
CASRLGDFFKNTGELFF
TGTGCCAGCAGACTCGGGGACTTTTTTAAAAACACCGGGGAGCTGTTTTTT
>-|-|TRBV7-6|TRBJ2-5
CASSPPPQGPYQETQYF
TGTGCCAGCAGCCCACCCCCACAGGGCCCGTACCAAGAGACCCAGTACTTC
>once|TRBD1|TRBV6-5|TRBJ1-4
CASSSEGAQNEKLFF
TGTGCCAGCAGCTCGGAGGGGGCACAGAATGAAAAACTGTTTTTT
>-|-|TRBV6-6|TRBJ2-5
CASGAIIQETQYF
TGTGCCAGCGGGGCTATAATACAAGAGACCCAGTACTTC
>-|-|TRBV28|TRBJ1-3
CASSPPRGRTNTIYF
TGTGCCAGCAGTCCCCCAAGGGGGAGAACTAACACCATATATTTT
>-|TRBD1|TRBV10-3|TRBJ1-1
CAIRDRAVNTEAFF
TGTGCCATCCGGGACAGGGCCGTGAACACTGAAGCTTTCTTT
>-|TRBD1|TRBV4-2|TRBJ1-3
CASSQGRDRGRGNTIYF
TGTGCCAGCAGCCAAGGAAGGGACAGGGGGAGAGGAAACACCATATATTTT
>-|-|TRBV18|TRBJ1-1
CASSLADTEAFF
TGTGCCAGCTCCCTGGCGGACACTGAAGCTTTCTTT
>-|TRBD1|TRBV7-9|TRBJ2-7
CASSLARGGTGVTYEQYF
TGTGCCAGCAGCTTAGCGAGGGGAGGGACAGGGGTCACCTACGAGCAGTACTTC
>-|TRBD2|TRBV28|TRBJ2-5
CASSLSLAGVTYQETQYF
TGTGCCAGCAGTTTATCACTAGCGGGGGTGACGTACCAAGAGACCCAGTACTTC
>-|-|TRBV6-5|TRBJ1-4
CASAAGDEKLFF
TGTGCCAGCGCGGCAGGGGATGAAAAACTGTTTTTT
>-|-|TRBV5-6|TRBJ2-3
CASSLGTGRTDTQYF
TGTGCCAGCAGCTTGGGAACAGGGAGAACAGATACGCAGTATTTT
>-|-|TRBV7-2|TRBJ2-7
CASSSRGGAYEQYF
TGTGCCAGCAGTAGCAGGGGGGGGGCCTACGAGCAGTACTTC
>-|-|TRBV5-1|TRBJ2-7
CASSLEQGREQYF
TGCGCCAGCAGCTTGGAGCAGGGACGGGAGCAGTACTTC
>-|TRBD2|TRBV4-1|TRBJ2-5
CASSQGSGGQETQYF
TGCGCCAGCAGCCAAGGTAGCGGGGGGCAGGAGACCCAGTACTTC
>-|-|TRBV7-8|TRBJ1-1
CASSLDSWSATEAFF
TGTGCCAGCAGCTTAGACAGTTGGAGTGCCACTGAAGCTTTCTTT
>-|-|TRBV9|TRBJ2-3
CASSVVAGAGSDTQYF
TGTGCCAGCAGCGTAGTTGCGGGGGCCGGGTCAGATACGCAGTATTTT
>few|-|TRBV4-2|TRBJ1-4
CASSQDGLNEKLFF
TGTGCCAGCAGCCAAGATGGGTTGAATGAAAAACTGTTTTTT
>-|-|TRBV5-4|TRBJ2-7
CASSLQTRTETYEQYF
TGTGCCAGCAGCTTACAGACCCGAACTGAGACCTACGAGCAGTACTTC
>-|-|TRBV5-1|TRBJ1-5
CASSLQGPWQPQHF
TGCGCCAGCAGCTTACAGGGTCCGTGGCAGCCCCAGCATTTT
>-|-|TRBV15|TRBJ2-7
CATSRETGYEQYF
TGTGCCACCAGCAGAGAGACAGGTTACGAGCAGTACTTC
>-|-|TRBV5-4|TRBJ2-2
CASSFYFDSQNTGELFF
TGTGCCAGCAGCTTCTACTTTGACAGCCAGAACACCGGGGAGCTGTTTTTT
>-|-|TRBV27|TRBJ1-1
CASSFRQMNTEAFF
TGTGCCAGCAGTTTCAGGCAGATGAACACTGAAGCTTTCTTT
>-|-|TRBV7-2|TRBJ1-6
CASSESQGHSPLHF
TGTGCCAGCAGCGAGAGCCAGGGTCACTCACCCCTCCACTTT
>-|-|TRBV5-1|TRBJ1-1
CASSPRVPGNTEAFF
TGCGCCAGCAGCCCCCGGGTCCCGGGGAACACTGAAGCTTTCTTT
>-|TRBD1|TRBV9|TRBJ1-6
CASSVEGDSTPLHF
TGTGCCAGCAGCGTAGAGGGGGACAGCACACCCCTCCACTTT
>-|TRBD2|TRBV12-3/TRBV12-4|TRBJ2-5
CASSSGGKSTQYF
TGTGCCAGCAGTTCGGGGGGGAAATCGACCCAGTACTTC
>-|-|TRBV6-2/TRBV6-3|TRBJ2-3
CASSPGTPTDTQYF
TGTGCCAGCAGCCCCGGGACTCCCACAGATACGCAGTATTTT
>-|-|TRBV6-6|TRBJ1-1
CASSRDRLGGIGEAFF
TGTGCCAGCAGTCGTGACAGGTTGGGAGGTATTGGTGAAGCTTTCTTT
>-|-|TRBV27|TRBJ2-1
CASSLPPQGGYNEQFF
TGTGCCAGCAGTTTACCCCCCCAGGGGGGCTACAATGAGCAGTTCTTC
>-|-|TRBV6-2/TRBV6-3|TRBJ2-4
CASSTWEIAKNIQYF
TGTGCCAGCAGTACCTGGGAGATAGCCAAAAACATTCAGTACTTC
>-|TRBD1|TRBV15|TRBJ1-2
CATSREAGGYYGYTF
TGTGCCACCAGCAGAGAGGCAGGGGGCTACTATGGCTACACCTTC
>-|TRBD2|TRBV7-9|TRBJ2-5
CASSLEGLAGKTQYF
TGTGCCAGCAGCCTAGAGGGACTAGCGGGGAAGACCCAGTACTTC
>-|-|TRBV7-6|TRBJ2-4
CASSRIDGALGIQYF
TGTGCCAGCAGCCGGATTGACGGGGCCTTGGGCATTCAGTACTTC
>-|-|TRBV3-1/TRBV3-2|TRBJ1-6
CASSLTNSPLHF
TGTGCCAGCAGCCTGACTAATTCACCCCTCCACTTT
>-|-|TRBV7-9|TRBJ2-1
CASSLAPAGDEQFF
TGTGCCAGCAGCTTAGCGCCTGCGGGCGATGAGCAGTTCTTC